This passage covers 15 T cell receptor beta chains from one sample sequenced in a study of identical twins. TCRdb recomputed calls from the 5' RACE reads with MiXCR, one row per CDR3 protein. The repertoire holds fewer than 650,000 distinct CDR3 sequences, 9.5% to 10% seen once, with 2.5% to 3% in the top ten. This sample also appeared in a second study, on yellow fever vaccine responses in identical twins.

Sequencing was done on a sample of PBMCs. These receptors came from a woman under 30 in good health.

This clonotype was picked up a small number of times. The chain recombines TRBV12-3 or TRBV12-4 with TRBJ2-3; 9 nucleotides align to TRBD2. V shed 2 bases and J 5 bases; nucleotides not matched to a gene: 5. The CDR3 spans 15 residues. The CDR3 reads CASSLPGLAEDTQYF. The CDR3 bases are TGTGCCAGCAGTTTACCGGGACTAGCCGAAGATACGCAGTATTTT.

This clonotype was counted between two and nine times. This chain joins TRBV6-1 and TRBJ2-3, with TRBD2 matching over 12 bases. The CDR3 extends over 16 amino acids. CDR1 MNHNS and CDR2 SASEGT come from the germline V gene. V lost 4 bases to trimming and J lost 1 base; unmatched junction nucleotides: 3. Here the CDR3 DNA reads TGTGCCAGCAGTGGGGGACTAGCGGGTCGCACAGATACGCAGTATTTT. Translating gives CASSGGLAGRTDTQYF.

This chain uses TRBV7-8 with TRBJ1-2; possibly TRBD1 for D (5 bases). Germline loops: CDR1 SGHVS, CDR2 FQNEAQ. Trimming pared 5 bases from V and 8 bases from J, leaving 18 bases between. The CDR3 is made up of 14 amino acids. The CDR3 nucleotides read TGTGCCAGCAGCCTCAGGGATCGGGGGGGAGGCTACACCTTC. Translation gives CASSLRDRGGGYTF.

The rearrangement joins TRBV19 to TRBJ2-1; 10 nucleotides align to TRBD2. CDR3 size: 15 residues. The J segment lost 6 bases and the V segment lost 5 bases, leaving 7 bases of the junction unmatched. Germline V gives CDR1 LNHDA, CDR2 SQIVND (reference sequence). CDR3 bases: TGTGCCAGTAGTCCAGCGGGGGGGGCAGGCAATGAGCAGTTCTTC. Translation gives CASSPAGGAGNEQFF. The whole variable domain, remainder taken from reference TRBV19 and TRBJ2-1, is DGGITQSPKYLFRKEGQNVTLSCEQNLNHDAMYWYRQDPGQGLRLIYYSQIVNDFQKGDIAEGYSVSREKKESFPLTVTSAQKNPTAFYLCASSPAGGAGNEQFFGPGTRLTVL.

This clonotype has at least ten counts. This chain uses TRBV6-4 with TRBJ2-1; D gene uncertain. CDR3 length: 14 amino acids. With 4 bases removed from V and 0 bases from J, the gap between germline ends came to 7 bases. Germline V gene data show CDR1 as MRHNA and CDR2 as SNTAGT. CDR3 in DNA: TGTGCCAGCAGTGGGTCTAGCTCCTACAATGAGCAGTTCTTC. Protein product: CASSGSSSYNEQFF.

There are a few counts of this clonotype. This chain links TRBV7-9 with TRBJ2-4; D may be TRBD2 (5 bases). The V and J ends lost 5 bases and 4 bases respectively, with 6 bases between them. Germline CDR1 and CDR2: SEHNR and FQNEAQ (reference sequence). The CDR3 contains 12 residues. CDR3 sequence reads: CASSRGKNIQYF. The CDR3 DNA follows: TGTGCCAGCAGCCGCGGGAAAAACATTCAGTACTTC.

With regard to this clonotype: The germline gene is not matched at one end of the junction; a read error may be the cause. The V gene is TRBV20-1, the J gene TRBJ1-1; tentatively, D is TRBD1 (5 bases). The CDR3 spans 15 residues. The germline gives CDR1 DFQATT, CDR2 SNEGSKA (reference sequence). CDR3 DNA: TGCGGTGCTAGTAGGGGAACCTTCTCCGCCACTGAAGCTTTCTTT. It specifies CGASRGTFSATEAFF.

This clonotype was detected ten times or more. This chain uses TRBV6-5 with TRBJ2-2; possibly TRBD2 for D (5 bases). Germline V gives CDR1 MNHEY, CDR2 SVGAGI. The CDR3 runs 17 residues. V lost 0 bases to trimming and J lost 0 bases, with 11 bases between them. CDR3 nucleotide sequence: TGTGCCAGCAGTTACTCGTTCGGGGTCTCGAACACCGGGGAGCTGTTTTTT. Protein sequence: CASSYSFGVSNTGELFF.

This chain joins TRBV12-3 or TRBV12-4 and TRBJ2-3; TRBD1 matches at 11 bases. The CDR3 totals 14 residues. The junction had 4 bases not matched to a gene; V was cut back by 4 bases and J by 7 bases. The CDR3 nucleotides read TGTGCCAGCAGTTCGGACAGGGGGCAGAATACGCAGTATTTT. Translated: CASSSDRGQNTQYF.

V and J are TRBV20-1 and TRBJ2-2; D is undetermined. Per the germline V gene, CDR1 is DFQATT and CDR2 is SNEGSKA (reference sequence). The CDR3 totals 16 residues. Trimming took off 4 bases at V and 0 bases at J, with 15 bases between the two ends. CDR3 amino acids: CSAKGDRVTNTGELFF. CDR3 nucleotides: TGCAGTGCTAAAGGCGATCGAGTAACGAACACCGGGGAGCTGTTTTTT.

The chain couples TRBV19 to TRBJ2-1; D not resolved. Trimming removed 3 bases at V and 1 base at J, with 4 bases between. CDR3 length equals 13 residues. CDR1 is LNHDA, CDR2 SQIVND, per germline (reference sequence). CDR3 residues: CASSMLSYNEQFF. As DNA, the CDR3 is TGTGCCAGTAGTATGCTATCCTACAATGAGCAGTTCTTC.

This clonotype was counted only a few times. The gene calls are TRBV6-5 and TRBJ1-5; a weak D match, TRBD1 (6 bases). The ends were cut back, 4 bases at V and 2 bases at J, with 15 bases in the middle. CDR1 is MNHEY, CDR2 SVGAGI, per germline. CDR3 size: 16 residues. CDR3 DNA: TGTGCCAGCAGTTCCCCGACAGGAGGGCGCAATCAGCCCCAGCATTTT. It is translated as CASSSPTGGRNQPQHF.

This clonotype was recorded at least ten times. CDR3 sequence (DNA): TGCAGCGTTCTATTTGACCTTAGACCCAACGAGCAGTACTTC. It is translated as CSVLFDLRPNEQYF. The chain carries TRBV29-1 and TRBJ2-7, with no clear D. Germline CDR1 reads SQVTM; CDR2 reads ANQGSEA. The CDR3 is made up of 14 amino acids. V lost 5 bases and J lost 5, with 19 bases in between.

This clonotype has only a few counts. This chain joins TRBV7-8 and TRBJ2-7; D not certain. Trimming pared 2 bases from V and 3 bases from J, leaving 11 bases between. Germline V gene sequence: CDR1 SGHVS, CDR2 FQNEAQ. This CDR3 has 14 amino acids. The CDR3 coding sequence is TGTGCCAGCAGCTTATACCCCCCCCTCTACGAGCAGTACTTC. Translated, it gives CASSLYPPLYEQYF.

This clonotype was recorded at least ten times. The V call is TRBV19, the J call TRBJ2-5, with D perhaps given as TRBD1 or TRBD2 (5 bases each). The ends were cut back, 4 bases at V and 4 bases at J, with 10 bases in the middle. The CDR3 consists of 13 residues. Germline V CDR1 and CDR2: LNHDA, SQIVND (reference sequence). CDR3 in amino acids: CASSRGEGETQYF. The CDR3 nucleotides are TGTGCCAGTAGTAGAGGGGAAGGAGAGACCCAGTACTTC.